This T cell receptor beta chain was retrieved from a study of cytomegalovirus exposure and HLA in healthy donors. Amplification used 60 Vbeta primers and 13 Jbeta primers. Assay used: immunoSEQ multiplex PCR; TCRdb lists only in-frame clones, some missing. Of approximately 80,000 clones in the sample, over 65% were seen once. Comment on this clone: No antigen is known for it.

The junction had 7 bases not matched to a gene; V was cut back by 7 bases and J by 5 bases. This CDR3 is built from 14 residues. The germline gives CDR1 SQVTM, CDR2 ANQGSEA. Study results and caveats: A later analysis linked a missense variant in DCLRE1C to the trimming of TCR beta V and J genes.

Sequenced input: PBMCs. The clonotype comes from a woman in her 40s in good health and CMV-seropositive. The chain employs TRBV29-1 and TRBJ2-5, with 13 bases fitting TRBD2. The DNA for the CDR3 is TGCAGCGCTAAAGGGACTAGCGGGGCGGAGACCCAGTACTTC. Protein product: CSAKGTSGAETQYF.